This TCR beta chain was observed in a study of blood T cells in healthy people across ages (dated by TCRdb to between 2014 and 2016). In the study overall: In model experiments, template switching captured about one uniquely barcoded TCR beta cDNA molecule for every two T cells. Two additional independent replicas of 1 million unique cDNA reads from the same blood draw were analyzed for two donors (one aged 18 to 30 and one aged 80 or older). To track age-related changes in TCR beta repertoire diversity, the study relied on deep sequencing normalized with unique cDNA molecular identifiers. To avoid experimental bias, donors of different ages were spread randomly across the sequencing lanes. Four age groups were formed from the donors: young (average around 15 years), middle-aged (around 41), aged (more than 55) and long-lived (around 82).

CDR1 and CDR2 are read off the germline V gene as MNHEY and SVGEGT. The CDR3 covers 13 residues, taking in both the cysteine and the phenylalanine. Only the CDR3 part of the read is kept: 39 bases, read in frame from the first base. Libraries were prepared through 5' RACE. The reads were generated on an Illumina HiSeq 2500. A second roughly 6 to 12 cycle PCR used a sample-barcoded 5' primer and a J-beta primer mix. A template-switch 5' adaptor carrying 12 random nucleotides introduced a unique molecular identifier onto each TCR beta cDNA molecule. Each sample yielded at least 3 million CDR3-containing paired-end reads. First-strand cDNA synthesis was performed from all RNA using the Mint cDNA synthesis kit, with priming by a TRBC-specific oligonucleotide. Following uracil-DNA glycosylase treatment, all cDNA underwent a first 18-cycle PCR with the universal primers M1SS and BC2_uni_R. Turning to the authors' computational methods: For normalization, 1 million high-quality reads were randomly selected from each sample, with every read carrying a distinct molecular identifier. Instead of being binned into consensus sequences, reads with shared molecular identifiers were discarded. MiTCR, set to a Q25 quality threshold and the strictest error-elimination algorithm, was used for CDR3 identification, clonotype clustering and error correction. A nonparametric unseen species model with Euler transformation was used to estimate a lower bound on total TCR beta diversity. TCRdb reanalyzed the raw reads on its own, using fastp at Q25 for trimming and MiXCR for clone calling, and kept in-frame beta chains. Each record represents a unique CDR3 protein, reported with the most common genes and DNA among its rows. The V and J calls reflect TCRdb's pipeline rather than the authors' work. This sample holds around 500,000 distinct CDR3 sequences; 45% to 55% were observed only once. Jointly, the top ten make up just under 25% of the sample.

The full study reports these points: Compared with the aged group, the long-lived group had more naive CD4+ T cells, fewer expanded clones and increased TCR diversity, suggesting age selection. Estimates of total diversity from one million sequenced T cells were regarded as lower bounds and underestimates. Because the CMV infection status of the donors was unknown, age-related changes in expanded clonotypes may potentially have been confounded. Because profiling used bulk unsorted PBMCs, naive and antigen-experienced compartments could not be compared conclusively. The percentage of naive T cells measured by flow cytometry correlated strongly with observed TCR beta diversity. Observed TCR beta diversity per million T cells fell roughly linearly with age, and a significant reduction was already apparent by age roughly 41.

A word on this clonotype: Its cognate antigen has yet to be identified. No much larger clone exists at a distance of one base, and base qualities are not known.

The 39 donors, aged about 6 to 100 years, were systemically healthy Caucasian individuals from Russia. Each donor gave ten milliliters of peripheral blood, drawn into EDTA-treated Vacutainer tubes. Ficoll-Paque density-gradient centrifugation was used to isolate PBMCs, with at least 7 million obtained per sample. Total RNA was extracted from PBMCs with Trizol reagent, with at least 6 micrograms obtained per sample. For every donor, flow cytometry on a PBMC aliquot measured the percentage of naive CD45RAhigh/CD27high T cells. The chain couples TRBV6-2 or TRBV6-3 to TRBJ2-4, with TRBD1 tentatively as D gene (6 bases match). Matching the DNA end better, TRBJ2-7 makes the J call doubtful. This sequence originates from a man of 80 years or more in good health. The sample taken for sequencing was blood. The CDR3 region reads CASSWDNLYEQYF. The base sequence is TGTGCCAGCAGCTGGGACAACCTATACGAGCAGTACTTC.